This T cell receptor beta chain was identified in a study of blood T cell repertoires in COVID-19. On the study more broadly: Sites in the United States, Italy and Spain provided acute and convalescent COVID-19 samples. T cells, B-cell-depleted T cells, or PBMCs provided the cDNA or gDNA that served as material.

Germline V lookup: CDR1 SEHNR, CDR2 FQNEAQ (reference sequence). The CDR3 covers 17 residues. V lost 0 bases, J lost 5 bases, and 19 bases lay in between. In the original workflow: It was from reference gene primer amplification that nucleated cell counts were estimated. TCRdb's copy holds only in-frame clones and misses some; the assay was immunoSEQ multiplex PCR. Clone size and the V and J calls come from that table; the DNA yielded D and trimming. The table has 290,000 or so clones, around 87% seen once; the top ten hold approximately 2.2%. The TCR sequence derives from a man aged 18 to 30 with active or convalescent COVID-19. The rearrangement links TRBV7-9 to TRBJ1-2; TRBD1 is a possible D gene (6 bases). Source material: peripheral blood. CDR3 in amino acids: CASSLAGVQGTFYGYTF. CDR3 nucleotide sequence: TGTGCCAGCAGCTTAGCGGGAGTCCAGGGGACGTTTTATGGCTACACCTTC.